Sequencing of this T cell receptor beta chain was carried out in a study of T cell responses to AZD1222 COVID-19 vaccine. Whole-study findings and limits: Clonal diversity was possibly underestimated, and the donors were mostly white British, with more females.

The V gene lost 6 bases and the J gene lost 3 bases, with 12 bases spanning the gap. The CDR3 runs 13 residues. CDR1 and CDR2 (germline): MNHEY, SMNVEV (reference sequence). In regard to this clone: What it recognizes is unknown.

This table comes from immunoSEQ multiplex PCR, and its TCRdb copy is limited to in-frame clones, with some not included. The sample has roughly 130,000 clones, more than 80% seen once. V gene TRBV27 combines with J gene TRBJ2-7, with D possibly matching TRBD1 (5 bases). Sequenced material: peripheral blood, taken on day 0 of AZD1222 vaccination. The TCR sequence derives from an adult in good health. DNA for the CDR3: TGTGCCAGCAGGACAGCTTGGGACTACGAGCAGTACTTC. Amino acids: CASRTAWDYEQYF.